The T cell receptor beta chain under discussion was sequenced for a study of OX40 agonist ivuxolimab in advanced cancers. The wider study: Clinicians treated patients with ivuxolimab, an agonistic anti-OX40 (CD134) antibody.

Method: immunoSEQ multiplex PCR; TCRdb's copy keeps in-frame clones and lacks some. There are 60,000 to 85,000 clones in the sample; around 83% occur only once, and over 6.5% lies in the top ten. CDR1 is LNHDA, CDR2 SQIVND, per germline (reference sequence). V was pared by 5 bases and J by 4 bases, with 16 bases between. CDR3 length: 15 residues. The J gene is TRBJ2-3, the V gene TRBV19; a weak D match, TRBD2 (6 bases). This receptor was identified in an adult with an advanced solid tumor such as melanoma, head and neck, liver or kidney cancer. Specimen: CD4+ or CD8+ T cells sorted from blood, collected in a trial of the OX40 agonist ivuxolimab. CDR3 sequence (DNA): TGTGCCAGTAGTTTTTCGGCAGGAGGGCCAGATACGCAGTATTTT. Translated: CASSFSAGGPDTQYF.